These T cell receptor beta chains were read from a single sample in a study of T-cell reconstitution after alpha-beta-depleted transplantation in children. MiXCR was run by TCRdb on the PCR reads, yielding one entry per CDR3 protein. Altogether 180,000 or so distinct CDR3 sequences are present, approximately 6% being singletons, with the ten largest covering 4.5% to 5.5%. This specimen was PBMCs, taken before TCRalphabeta/CD19-depleted stem cell transplant. The source of these receptors is a girl less than two years old with combined immunodeficiency, due to receive a stem cell transplant. Each CDR3 is given with its conserved first and last residue. The D gene is left open where the match is weak. Some rows have no size entry. The others give once, few or many, or a class for an expanded clone.

TRBV9	-	many	TRBJ1-4	CASSVGQVATNEKLFF	TGTGCCAGCAGCGTAGGACAGGTTGCAACTAATGAAAAACTGTTTTTT
TRBV12-3/TRBV12-4	-	-	TRBJ2-2	CASSPSMRGTTGELFF	TGTGCCAGCAGCCCTTCAATGCGCGGGACAACCGGGGAGCTGTTTTTT
TRBV4-1	-	few	TRBJ1-2	CASSLGDGGGYGYTF	TGCGCCAGCAGCCTTGGGGACGGCGGCGGCTATGGCTACACCTTC
TRBV3-1	TRBD2	-	TRBJ2-5	CASSQARTRQETQYF	TGTGCCAGCAGCCAAGCGAGGACTAGGCAAGAGACCCAGTACTTC
TRBV7-2	-	many	TRBJ2-3	CASSLAHRVDTQYF	TGTGCCAGCAGCTTAGCGCATAGGGTGGATACGCAGTATTTT
TRBV7-6	-	many	TRBJ2-5	CASSLAAGSETQYF	TGTGCCAGCAGCTTAGCGGCAGGGTCGGAGACCCAGTACTTC
TRBV29-1	TRBD1	many	TRBJ1-2	CSAIGTGDGYTF	TGCAGCGCTATCGGGACAGGGGATGGCTACACCTTC
TRBV28	-	many	TRBJ2-1	CASTLQAVSYNEQFF	TGTGCCAGCACCTTACAGGCCGTCTCCTACAATGAGCAGTTCTTC
TRBV20-1	TRBD2	many	TRBJ2-5	CSARVRTRMQETQYF	TGCAGTGCTAGGGTTCGGACTAGAATGCAGGAGACCCAGTACTTC
TRBV12-3/TRBV12-4	-	many	TRBJ2-5	CASSANDF	TGTGCCAGCAGTGCGAATGACTTC
TRBV13	TRBD1	-	TRBJ1-2	CASSFATGGNGYTF	TGTGCCAGCAGCTTCGCAACAGGGGGAAATGGCTACACCTTC
TRBV6-2/TRBV6-3	TRBD1	many	TRBJ1-5	CASRGDSEDQPQHF	TGTGCCAGCAGGGGGGACAGCGAGGATCAGCCCCAGCATTTT
TRBV11-2	-	few	TRBJ2-1	CASSFSGEEQFF	TGTGCCAGCAGCTTTTCGGGTGAGGAGCAGTTCTTC
TRBV12-3/TRBV12-4	TRBD2	-	TRBJ2-5	CASRSSGGAQETPYF	TGTGCCAGCAGATCTAGCGGGGGGGCCCAAGAGACCCCGTACTTC
TRBV7-9	-	many	TRBJ2-3	CASSLVHGNTQYF	TGTGCCAGCAGCTTAGTTCACGGAAATACGCAGTATTTT
TRBV20-1	-	many	TRBJ2-2	CSAKTGTTNTGELFF	TGCAGTGCTAAAACCGGGACCACGAACACCGGGGAGCTGTTTTTT
TRBV7-8	TRBD2	many	TRBJ2-5	CASSLSISLLAGTQETQYF	TGTGCCAGCAGCTTATCAATTTCCCTACTAGCGGGAACCCAAGAGACCCAGTACTTC
TRBV12-3/TRBV12-4	-	many	TRBJ2-3	CASALLGDTQYF	TGTGCCAGCGCCCTTTTGGGTGATACGCAGTATTTT
TRBV7-6	-	many	TRBJ2-3	CASSLFRTDTQYF	TGTGCCAGCAGCTTATTCCGGACAGATACGCAGTATTTT
TRBV10-3	-	many	TRBJ2-3	CAITPRLGTDTQYF	TGTGCCATCACCCCCAGGCTGGGCACAGATACGCAGTATTTT
TRBV6-9	TRBD1	once	TRBJ2-1	CAACYSNYRDRGYNEQFF	TGTGCCGCCTGTTATTCCAACTACCGGGACAGGGGTTACAATGAGCAGTTCTTC
TRBV5-1	-	many	TRBJ2-7	CASSLEPGLSYEQYF	TGCGCCAGCAGCTTGGAGCCGGGACTTTCCTACGAGCAGTACTTC
TRBV29-1	-	few	TRBJ2-2	CSVVRTTGELFF	TGCAGCGTTGTTCGGACCACCGGGGAGCTGTTTTTT
TRBV15	TRBD1	many	TRBJ2-2	CATSRPQTGLTGELFF	TGTGCCACCAGCAGGCCCCAGACAGGGCTCACCGGGGAGCTGTTTTTT
TRBV20-1	TRBD1	-	TRBJ2-5	CSASASRDRGRETQYF	TGCAGTGCTTCCGCAAGCCGGGACAGGGGGCGCGAGACCCAGTACTTC
TRBV7-6	-	many	TRBJ1-6	CASSSDGLNSPLHF	TGTGCCAGCAGCTCGGACGGATTAAATTCACCCCTCCACTTT
TRBV7-4	-	many	TRBJ2-1	CARKGGIRDNEQFF	TGTGCCAGGAAAGGGGGAATTAGGGACAATGAGCAGTTCTTC
TRBV6-5	TRBD2	many	TRBJ2-1	CASSYGPPAGAYNEQFF	TGTGCCAGCAGTTACGGTCCTCCGGCGGGAGCGTACAATGAGCAGTTCTTC
TRBV29-1	TRBD2	many	TRBJ2-1	CSSRRLAAYNEQFF	TGCAGCTCCCGACGGCTAGCGGCGTACAATGAGCAGTTCTTC
TRBV5-5	TRBD1	few	TRBJ1-1	CASSFWTGWDTEAFF	TGTGCCAGCAGCTTCTGGACAGGGTGGGACACTGAAGCTTTCTTT
TRBV29-1	-	many	TRBJ2-3	CSVEGTPGSDTQYF	TGCAGCGTTGAGGGGACCCCGGGGTCAGATACGCAGTATTTT
TRBV29-1	-	few	TRBJ1-1	CSVDWDGWGTEAFF	TGCAGCGTTGACTGGGACGGCTGGGGGACTGAAGCTTTCTTT
TRBV19	-	many	TRBJ2-7	CASSPPTADEQYF	TGTGCCAGTAGCCCTCCCACCGCGGACGAGCAGTACTTC
TRBV9	-	many	TRBJ2-2	CASSVSSGSTGELFF	TGTGCCAGCAGCGTGTCTTCAGGATCCACCGGGGAGCTGTTTTTT
TRBV12-3/TRBV12-4	-	many	TRBJ1-4	CASSAQGGIEKLFF	TGTGCCAGCAGTGCACAGGGAGGGATTGAAAAACTGTTTTTT
TRBV28	-	many	TRBJ1-1	CASSFIQVGYTEAFF	TGTGCCAGCAGTTTTATACAGGTCGGTTACACTGAAGCTTTCTTT
TRBV25-1	-	many	TRBJ2-6	CASSESEDSKSGANVLTF	TGTGCCAGCAGTGAATCGGAGGACAGTAAGTCTGGGGCCAACGTCCTGACTTTC
TRBV5-1	TRBD1	many	TRBJ1-2	CASSPPGTGVRVDGYTF	TGCGCCAGCAGCCCTCCCGGGACAGGGGTCCGAGTAGATGGCTACACCTTC
TRBV7-2	-	many	TRBJ2-1	CASSLWLLNEQFF	TGTGCCAGCAGCCTTTGGTTGTTGAATGAGCAGTTCTTC
TRBV21-1	-	few	TRBJ2-7	CASSKVDGNEQYF	TGTGCCAGCAGCAAAGTAGATGGTAACGAGCAGTACTTC
TRBV7-2	-	many	TRBJ2-7	CASSLFFRVSSYEQYF	TGTGCCAGCAGCTTATTCTTTAGGGTAAGCTCCTACGAGCAGTACTTC
TRBV7-8	-	many	TRBJ2-3	CASSFFQSADTQYF	TGTGCCAGCAGCTTCTTCCAGTCCGCAGATACGCAGTATTTT
TRBV18	TRBD1	many	TRBJ2-7	CASSPGTAHEQYF	TGTGCCAGCTCACCAGGGACAGCCCACGAGCAGTACTTC
TRBV10-3	-	many	TRBJ2-2	CAISDYGNSTGELFF	TGTGCCATCAGTGATTATGGCAATAGCACCGGGGAGCTGTTTTTT
TRBV7-9	-	many	TRBJ1-1	CASSSKTGGPPEAFF	TGTGCCAGCAGCTCAAAGACAGGTGGCCCACCTGAAGCTTTCTTT
TRBV9	TRBD2	many	TRBJ2-1	CASSGTSRGGYNEQFF	TGTGCCAGCAGCGGGACTAGCAGAGGGGGGTACAATGAGCAGTTCTTC
TRBV6-2/TRBV6-3	-	many	TRBJ2-3	CASRRILLSDTQYF	TGTGCCAGCAGGAGAATTTTGCTATCAGATACGCAGTATTTT
TRBV15	-	many	TRBJ2-7	CATSRGDYEQYF	TGTGCCACCAGCAGAGGAGACTACGAGCAGTACTTC
TRBV6-2/TRBV6-3	-	many	TRBJ2-1	CASSYSMKLGTLPLSSYNEQFF	TGTGCCAGCAGTTACTCTATGAAACTTGGGACTTTACCCCTGAGCTCCTACAATGAGCAGTTCTTC
TRBV27	TRBD2	few	TRBJ2-2	CASRYPGGTGELFF	TGTGCCAGCAGATACCCGGGGGGCACCGGGGAGCTGTTTTTT
TRBV6-2/TRBV6-3	TRBD1	many	TRBJ2-1	CASGGSGQGTGEQFF	TGTGCCAGCGGTGGATCGGGACAGGGGACGGGTGAGCAGTTCTTC
TRBV15	-	many	TRBJ2-2	CATSSGGFSTGELFF	TGTGCCACCAGCAGCGGAGGATTCAGCACCGGGGAGCTGTTTTTT
TRBV4-3	TRBD1	many	TRBJ2-7	CASSQARDRGFNEQYF	TGCGCCAGCAGCCAGGCCCGGGACAGGGGATTCAACGAGCAGTACTTC